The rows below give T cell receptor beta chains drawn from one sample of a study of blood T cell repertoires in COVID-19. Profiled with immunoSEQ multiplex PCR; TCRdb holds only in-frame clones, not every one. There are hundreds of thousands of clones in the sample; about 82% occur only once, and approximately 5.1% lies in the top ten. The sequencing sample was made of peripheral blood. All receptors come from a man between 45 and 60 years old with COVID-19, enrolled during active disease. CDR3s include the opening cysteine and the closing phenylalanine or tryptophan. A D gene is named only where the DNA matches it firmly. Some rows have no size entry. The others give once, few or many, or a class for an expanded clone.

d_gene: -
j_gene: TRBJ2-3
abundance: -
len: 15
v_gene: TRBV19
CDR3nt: TGTGCCAGTAGTATAGGTTTTCGTAGCACAGATACGCAGTATTTT
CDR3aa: CASSIGFRSTDTQYF

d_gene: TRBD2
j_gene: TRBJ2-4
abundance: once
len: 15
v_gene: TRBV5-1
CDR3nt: TGCGCCAGCAGCTTGGCGGCTAGCGGAAAAAACATTCAGTACTTC
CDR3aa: CASSLAASGKNIQYF

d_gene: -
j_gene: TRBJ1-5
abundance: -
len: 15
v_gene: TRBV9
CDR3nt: TGTGCCAGCAGCGTAGATCCCCAGGGGAATCAGCCCCAGCATTTT
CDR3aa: CASSVDPQGNQPQHF

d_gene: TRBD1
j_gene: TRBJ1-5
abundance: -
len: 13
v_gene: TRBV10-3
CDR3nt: TGTGCCATCTCCGGGACAGCAAATCAGCCCCAGCATTTT
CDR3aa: CAISGTANQPQHF

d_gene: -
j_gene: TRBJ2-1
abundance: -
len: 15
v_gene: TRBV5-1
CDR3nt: TGCGCCAGCAGCTTGGATTTCAGCTCCTACAATGAGCAGTTCTTC
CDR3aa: CASSLDFSSYNEQFF

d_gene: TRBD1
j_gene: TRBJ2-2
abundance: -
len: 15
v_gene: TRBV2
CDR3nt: TGTGCCAGCAGCGGGACAGGGTTGGACACCGGGGAGCTGTTTTTT
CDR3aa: CASSGTGLDTGELFF

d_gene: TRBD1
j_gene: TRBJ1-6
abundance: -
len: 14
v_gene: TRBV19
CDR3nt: TGTGCCAGTAAAGGGGACAGGGATAATTCACCCCTCCACTTT
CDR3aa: CASKGDRDNSPLHF

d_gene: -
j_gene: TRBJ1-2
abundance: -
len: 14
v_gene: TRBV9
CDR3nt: TGTGCCAGCAGCGTGATCGACGGGATCGATGGCTACACCTTC
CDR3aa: CASSVIDGIDGYTF

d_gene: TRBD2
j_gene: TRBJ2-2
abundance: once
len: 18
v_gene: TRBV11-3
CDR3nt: TGTGCCAGCAGCGCGGGACTAGCGGGGGGCGGTAACACCGGGGAGCTGTTTTTT
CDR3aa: CASSAGLAGGGNTGELFF

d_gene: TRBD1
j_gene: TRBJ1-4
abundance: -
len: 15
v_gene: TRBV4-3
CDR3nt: TGCGCCAGCAGCCTTGGGACAGGGGGACTTGAAAAACTGTTTTTT
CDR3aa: CASSLGTGGLEKLFF

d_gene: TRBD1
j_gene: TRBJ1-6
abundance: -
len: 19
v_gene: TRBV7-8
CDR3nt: TGTGCCAGCAGCTTAAGGGGGCTAGGGGAAAGCTCCTATAATTCACCCCTCCACTTT
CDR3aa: CASSLRGLGESSYNSPLHF

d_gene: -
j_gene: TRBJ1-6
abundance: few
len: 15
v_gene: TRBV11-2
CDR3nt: TGTGCCAGCAGCTTAGGCAGAGGAGGTAATTCACCCCTCCACTTT
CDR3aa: CASSLGRGGNSPLHF

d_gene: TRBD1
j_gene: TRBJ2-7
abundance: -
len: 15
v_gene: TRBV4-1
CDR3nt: TGCGCCAGCAGCTATGGGACAGGGGGAGCCTACGAGCAGTACTTC
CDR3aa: CASSYGTGGAYEQYF

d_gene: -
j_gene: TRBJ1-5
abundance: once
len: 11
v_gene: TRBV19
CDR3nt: TGTGCCAGTAGTGGCGGCCTGCCCCAGCATTTT
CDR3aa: CASSGGLPQHF

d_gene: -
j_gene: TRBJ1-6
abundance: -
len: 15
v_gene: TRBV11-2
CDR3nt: TGTGCCAGCAGCTCGCCACAGGGTTATAATTCACCCCTCCACTTT
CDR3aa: CASSSPQGYNSPLHF

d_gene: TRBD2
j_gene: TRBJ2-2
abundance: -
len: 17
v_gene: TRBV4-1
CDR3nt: TGCGCCAGCAGCCAAACTGGACTAGCGGGGAACACCGGGGAGCTGTTTTTT
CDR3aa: CASSQTGLAGNTGELFF

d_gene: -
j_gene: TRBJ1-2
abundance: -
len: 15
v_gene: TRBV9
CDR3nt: TGTGCCAGCAGCGTGGGGCAGGGGAATAACTATGGCTACACCTTC
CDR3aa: CASSVGQGNNYGYTF

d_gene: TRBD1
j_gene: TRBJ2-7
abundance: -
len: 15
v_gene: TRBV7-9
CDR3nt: TGTGCCAGCAGCTTAGCGGGGACAGGGGCCCACGAGCAGTACTTC
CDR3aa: CASSLAGTGAHEQYF

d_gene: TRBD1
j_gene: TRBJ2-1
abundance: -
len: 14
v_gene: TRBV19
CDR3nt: TGTGCCAGTAGCACCCTACAGGGGGGCAATGAGCAGTTCTTC
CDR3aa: CASSTLQGGNEQFF

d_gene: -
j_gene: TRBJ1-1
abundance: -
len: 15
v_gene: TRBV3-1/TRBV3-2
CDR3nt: TGTGCCAGCAGCCGGACCCCGGGACAGAACACTGAAGCTTTCTTT
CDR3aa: CASSRTPGQNTEAFF

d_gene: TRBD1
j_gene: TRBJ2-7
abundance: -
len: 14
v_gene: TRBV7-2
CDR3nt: TGTGCCAGCAGCCCCGACAGGGGGTCCTACGAGCAGTACTTC
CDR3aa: CASSPDRGSYEQYF

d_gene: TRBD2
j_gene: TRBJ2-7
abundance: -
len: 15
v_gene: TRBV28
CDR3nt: TGTGCCAGCAGACCCCTAGCGGGATCGCCCTACGAGCAGTACTTC
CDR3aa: CASRPLAGSPYEQYF

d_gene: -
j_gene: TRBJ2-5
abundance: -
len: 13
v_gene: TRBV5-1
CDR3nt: TGCGCCAGCAGCCGAAACCTAAAAGAGACCCAGTACTTC
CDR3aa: CASSRNLKETQYF